This TCR beta chain was sequenced during a study of OX40 agonist ivuxolimab in advanced cancers. Regarding the study in general: Ivuxolimab was an agonistic, fully human IgG2 monoclonal antibody directed against OX40 (CD134), a costimulatory receptor. Peripheral TCRbeta sequencing aimed to test whether ivuxolimab altered TCR sequence diversity and caused clonal T-cell expansion. Partial responses were achieved by three dose-escalation patients, of whom one had hepatocellular carcinoma and two had cutaneous melanoma. Of the roughly 50 dose-escalation patients, hepatocellular carcinoma was present in some 19, melanoma in approximately 15, renal cell carcinoma in 9 and head and neck cancer in 9. The paper covers the monotherapy dose-escalation part of the phase I ivuxolimab trial, which included N of about 56 patients. A male proportion of 70% to 90% and a mean age of about 60 years, ranging from roughly 23 to 79, were recorded for the dose-escalation cohort. Prior anti-PD-1, anti-PD-L1 or anti-CTLA-4 therapy was permitted, and checkpoint inhibitors had been received by roughly two fifths of dose-escalation patients. Intravenous ivuxolimab was administered to patients every 2 weeks at six dose levels: 0.01, 0.1, 0.3, 1.5, 3 and 10 mg/kg. Overall study outcomes, separate from this receptor: The antigen specificity of the peripheral T cells that underwent clonal expansion was not determined. In the 0.1-3.0 mg/kg groups, partial responders had among the lowest normalized peripheral clonal expansion, particularly in CD8+ T cells. After ivuxolimab, more expanded clones were found on average in CD8+ T cells than in CD4+ T cells. Low levels of normalized T-cell clonal expansion were also shown by some nonresponding patients. Clonal expansion of both CD4+ and CD8+ blood T cells was observed from baseline to week 6 at doses 0.1 to 3.0 mg/kg.

For sequencing of the TCRbeta CDR3 region, genomic DNA was extracted from the sorted cells. The immunoSEQ Assay was used to sequence the TCRbeta CDR3 regions. TCRdb retrieved this table from immuneACCESS and kept in-frame rearrangements only. Not all clones are present; in checked studies, unresolved V genes account for under half, and no reason is known for the remainder. For this sample there are 75,000 to 100,000 clones; 86% appear just once. Roughly 5.5% of the sample rests with the top ten. Patients with autoimmune disease history or receiving systemic immunosuppression were excluded from the trial. Peripheral blood for TCR sequencing was drawn from every dose cohort at baseline, at cycle 4 day 1 and at cycle 7 day 1. The samples were drawn from a first-in-human, open-label, multicenter phase I dose-escalation trial of ivuxolimab. Adults with locally advanced or metastatic melanoma, renal cell, hepatocellular, or head and neck squamous cell carcinoma were enrolled in the trial. Before TCR sequencing, CD4+ and CD8+ T cells were separately sorted from peripheral blood.

As for this clone: The clone's antigen remains unknown. Base qualities are not at hand, and no much larger clone is one base apart.

Deletion took 0 bases off V and 10 bases off J, with a span of 8 bases between the germline ends. From a lookup of the germline V gene (reference sequence), CDR1 and CDR2 are SGHNT and YYREEE. The CDR3 contains 11 residues, cysteine and phenylalanine counted. Of all the DNA, just the CDR3 is kept, 33 bases in frame from base 1. The sequence was obtained from an adult with an advanced solid tumor such as melanoma, head and neck, liver or kidney cancer. Recombination joined TRBV5-4 with TRBJ2-7, with an unclear D gene assignment. The sequencing here drew on CD4+ or CD8+ T cells sorted from blood, taken in a trial of the OX40 agonist ivuxolimab. The CDR3 region has the sequence CASSLGPLQYF. The DNA sequence is given as TGTGCCAGCAGCTTGGGTCCACTCCAGTACTTC.